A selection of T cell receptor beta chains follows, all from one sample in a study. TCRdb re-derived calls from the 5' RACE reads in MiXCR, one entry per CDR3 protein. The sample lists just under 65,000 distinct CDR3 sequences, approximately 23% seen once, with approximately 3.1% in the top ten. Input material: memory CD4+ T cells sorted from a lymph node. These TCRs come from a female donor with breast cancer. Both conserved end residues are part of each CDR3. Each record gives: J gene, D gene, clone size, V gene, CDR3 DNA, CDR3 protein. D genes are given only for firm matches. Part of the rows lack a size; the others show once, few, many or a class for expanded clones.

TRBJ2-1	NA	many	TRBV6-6	TGTGCCAGCAGTTTGACAGTTAATGAGCAGTTCTTC	CASSLTVNEQFF
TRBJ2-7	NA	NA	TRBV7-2	TGTGCCTGCACCCCGGGGCGGGACTACGAGCAGTACTTC	CACTPGRDYEQYF
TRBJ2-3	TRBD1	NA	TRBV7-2	TGTGCCAGCAGTCGGACAGGGGAGGTTGGGGATACGCAGTATTTT	CASSRTGEVGDTQYF
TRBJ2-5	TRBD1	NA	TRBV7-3	TGTGCCAGCAGCCGACAGGGTCTACAAGAGACCCAGTACTTC	CASSRQGLQETQYF
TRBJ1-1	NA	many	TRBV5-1	TGCGCCAGCAGCCCGACAGGGAACACTGAAGCTTTCTTT	CASSPTGNTEAFF
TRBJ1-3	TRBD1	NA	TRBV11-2	TGTGCCAGCAGGTGGACAGGGGACTCTGGAAACACCATATATTTT	CASRWTGDSGNTIYF
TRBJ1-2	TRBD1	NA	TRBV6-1	TGTGCCAGCGGGGACAGGGAGTCGTTCGGCTACACCTTC	CASGDRESFGYTF
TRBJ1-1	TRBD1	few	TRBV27	TGTGCCAGCAGTCCCAACAGGGGGCACACTGAAGCTTTCTTT	CASSPNRGHTEAFF
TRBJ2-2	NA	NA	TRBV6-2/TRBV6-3	TGTGCCTTAGGGGAGACGTGGGCCGGGGAGCTGTTTTTT	CALGETWAGELFF
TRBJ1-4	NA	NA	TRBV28	TGTGCCAGCAGTCTTCAACTGTCTTTT	CASSLQLSF
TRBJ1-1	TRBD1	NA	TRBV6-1	TGTGCCAGCAGTCGACAGGGGACCACTGAAGCTTTCTTT	CASSRQGTTEAFF
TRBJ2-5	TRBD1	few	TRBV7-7	TGTGCTAGCAGCCGAACGACAGGGTCAGAAGAGACCCAGTACTTC	CASSRTTGSEETQYF
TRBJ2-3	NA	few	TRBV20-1	TGCAGTCTGAGGGGACTCGCAGATACGCAGTATTTT	CSLRGLADTQYF
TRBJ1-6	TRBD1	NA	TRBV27	TGTGCCAGCAGACCGGGACAGAGAAATAATTCACCCCTCCACTTT	CASRPGQRNNSPLHF
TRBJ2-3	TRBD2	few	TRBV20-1	TGCAGTGCCCTTAGCGGGAGTACTAGCACAGATACGCAGTATTTT	CSALSGSTSTDTQYF
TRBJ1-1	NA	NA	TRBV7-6	TGTGCCAGCAGCACCAACCTGCGACTGGGGGGCAACACTGAAGCTTTCTTT	CASSTNLRLGGNTEAFF
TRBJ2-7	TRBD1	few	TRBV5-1	TGCGCCAGCAGCTTACAGGGGTCTCTTTACGAGCAGTACTTC	CASSLQGSLYEQYF
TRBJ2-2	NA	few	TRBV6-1	TGTGCCAGCAGGGCGTACAGGGTTGAGACCGGGGGGCTGTTTTTT	CASRAYRVETGGLFF
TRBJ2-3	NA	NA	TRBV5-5	TGTGCCAGCTTAAACAGGGGAGGTACAGATACGCAGTATTTT	CASLNRGGTDTQYF
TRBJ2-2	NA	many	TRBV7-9	TGTGCCAGCAGCTGGGACACCGGGGAGCTGTTTTTT	CASSWDTGELFF
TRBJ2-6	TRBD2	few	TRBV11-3	TGTGCCAGCAGCACGGGGGGTGGCAACGTCCTGACTTTC	CASSTGGGNVLTF
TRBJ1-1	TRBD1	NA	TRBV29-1	TGCAGCGTGACCCCGGACAGGGGAGGCCTACAGGACACTGAAGCTTTCTTT	CSVTPDRGGLQDTEAFF
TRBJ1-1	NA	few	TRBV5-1	TGCGCCAGCAGCACCGGGACAAGGGCTTCTCAGAACACTGAAGCTTTCTTT	CASSTGTRASQNTEAFF
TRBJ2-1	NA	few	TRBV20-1	TGCAGTGCCGTTACCCCCATAACGTCCAATGAGCAGTTCTTC	CSAVTPITSNEQFF
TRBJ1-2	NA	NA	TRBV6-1	TGTGCCAGCAGTGAAACTGGGGATGGCGGCTACACCTTC	CASSETGDGGYTF
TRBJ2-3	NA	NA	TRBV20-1	TGCAGTGCTAGGCCTCCCCGGGGGCGCACAGATACGCAGTATTTT	CSARPPRGRTDTQYF
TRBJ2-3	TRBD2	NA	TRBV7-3	TGTGCCAGCAGCCCGGGACTAGCGGGAGCACTGACAGATACGCAGTATTTT	CASSPGLAGALTDTQYF
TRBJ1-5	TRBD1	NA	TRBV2	TGTGCCAGCATGAGACAGGGCCTCAATCAGCCCCAGCATTTT	CASMRQGLNQPQHF
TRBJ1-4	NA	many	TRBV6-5	TGTGCCAGCAGTTACTCCGTTGGAGGAAAACTGTTTTTT	CASSYSVGGKLFF
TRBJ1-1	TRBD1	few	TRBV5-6	TGTGCCAGCAGCCTGGACAGGGGGCGTTGGGACACTGAAGCTTTCTTT	CASSLDRGRWDTEAFF
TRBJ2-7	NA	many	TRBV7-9	TGTGCCAGCAGCTTAGTTGCGGGCGAGCAGTACTTC	CASSLVAGEQYF
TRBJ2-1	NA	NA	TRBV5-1	TGCGCCAGCAGCTTGGCCGGTGGTAGCTGGGATGAGCAGTTCTTC	CASSLAGGSWDEQFF
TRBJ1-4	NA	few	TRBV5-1	TGCGCCAGCAGCTTGGTGGCTGGGTTTGGGGAAAAACTGTTTTTT	CASSLVAGFGEKLFF
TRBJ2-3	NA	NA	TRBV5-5	TGTACCAGCAGCTATCGAGACACGCAGTATTTT	CTSSYRDTQYF
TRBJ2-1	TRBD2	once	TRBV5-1	TGCGCCAGCTCTACTAGCGTGAGCTCCTACAATGAGCAGTTCTTC	CASSTSVSSYNEQFF
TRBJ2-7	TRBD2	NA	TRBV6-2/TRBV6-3	TGTGCCAGCAGGACCGGGACTAGCATAGGCGAACAGTACTTC	CASRTGTSIGEQYF
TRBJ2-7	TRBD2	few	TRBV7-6	TGTGCCAGCAGCTTAGGGTTAGCGGGAGAAGAGCAGTACTTC	CASSLGLAGEEQYF
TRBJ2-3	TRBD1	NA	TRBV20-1	TGCAGTGCTAGAGGGCAGGGGGTAGCAGATACGCAGTATTTT	CSARGQGVADTQYF
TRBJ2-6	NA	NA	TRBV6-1	TGTGCCAGCAGTGTACGAGGGGAAGGTGGGGCCAACGTCCTGACTTTC	CASSVRGEGGANVLTF
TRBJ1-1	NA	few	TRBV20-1	TGCAGTGCTAGAGATGTAGGACAGAGTTACACTGAAGCTTTCTTT	CSARDVGQSYTEAFF
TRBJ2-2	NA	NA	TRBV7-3	TGTGCCAGCAGCTTCATAAAGAACACCGGGGAGCTGTTTTTT	CASSFIKNTGELFF
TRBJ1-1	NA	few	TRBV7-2	TGTGCCAGCAGCTTACAGGGGCGAGTGAACACTGAAGCTTTCTTT	CASSLQGRVNTEAFF
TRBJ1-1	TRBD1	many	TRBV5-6	TGTGCCAGCAGCGACGGAAACCACCGGGACAGATCGAACACTGAAGCTTTCTTT	CASSDGNHRDRSNTEAFF
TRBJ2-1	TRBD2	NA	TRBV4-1	TGCGCCAGCAGCCAAGGGCTGGGAGGGGATGAGCAGTTCTTC	CASSQGLGGDEQFF
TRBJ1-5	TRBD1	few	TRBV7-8	TGTGCCAGCAGCTTAGGGGGGACAGGATCACCCTCTCAGCCCCAGCATTTT	CASSLGGTGSPSQPQHF
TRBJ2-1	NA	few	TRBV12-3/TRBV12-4	TGTGCCAGCAGTTTGTGGGCGCCGAGCTCCTACAATGAGCAGTTCTTC	CASSLWAPSSYNEQFF
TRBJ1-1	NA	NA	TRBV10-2	TGCGCCAGCATGGGGAACATGAACACTGAAGCTTTCTTT	CASMGNMNTEAFF
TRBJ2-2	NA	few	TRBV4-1	TGCGCCAGCAGCCAAGTCTCACCAACCGGGGAGCTGTTTTTT	CASSQVSPTGELFF
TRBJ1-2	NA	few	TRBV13	TGTGCCAGCAGCTTCTTTTTCTCAGGGAGAAAGGGCTATGGCTACACCTTC	CASSFFFSGRKGYGYTF
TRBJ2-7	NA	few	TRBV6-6	TGTGCCAGCAGTTCCTTCCTCAAGAGAGCAAGCTCCTACGAGCAGTACTTC	CASSSFLKRASSYEQYF
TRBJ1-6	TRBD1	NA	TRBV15	TGTGCCACCAGCAGAGAGGACAGGGCGAATTCACCCCTCCACTTT	CATSREDRANSPLHF
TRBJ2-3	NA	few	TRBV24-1	TGTGCCACCAGTGATCCGGGGTCTAGCACAGATACGCAGTATTTT	CATSDPGSSTDTQYF
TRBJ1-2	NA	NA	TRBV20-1	TGCAGTGCTAGAGATGCGGGGCTCGGTCATCGGAATAACTATGGCTACACCTTC	CSARDAGLGHRNNYGYTF
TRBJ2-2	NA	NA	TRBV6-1	TGTGCCCTATGGGCCGGGGAGCTGTTTTTT	CALWAGELFF
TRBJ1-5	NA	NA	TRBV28	TGTGCCAGCAGTCCGGGACTCCTAGGAGGCAATCAGCCCCAGCATTTT	CASSPGLLGGNQPQHF